This TCR beta chain was identified in a study of T cells in Graves' hyperthyroidism and ophthalmopathy. This clonotype was detected a few times. Researchers amplified the TCR beta CDR3 regions from RNA transcripts. First-round RT-PCR with HTBI primers amplified the TCR CDR3 region. TCRdb recomputed calls from the multiplex PCR reads with MiXCR, one row per CDR3 protein. The repertoire has 800,000 or so distinct CDR3 sequences, roughly 37% of them found once; the top ten carry about 8.9%. Trimming stripped 5 bases from V and 2 bases from J, with 16 bases between. The CDR3 totals 15 residues. CDR1 and CDR2 from the germline V gene are SEHNR and FQNEAQ (reference sequence).

The receptor's source is a man younger than 35 with Graves' hyperthyroidism. The chain links TRBV7-9 to TRBJ2-7, with D perhaps matching TRBD1 (6 bases). The sequenced material came from blood. The CDR3 DNA follows: TGTGCCAGCAGCAACGAAGGAAGGGGGACCTACGAGCAGTACTTC. As protein: CASSNEGRGTYEQYF.